This T cell receptor beta chain was captured by sequencing in a study of OX40 agonist ivuxolimab in advanced cancers. TCRdb's copy holds only in-frame clones and misses some; the assay was immunoSEQ multiplex PCR. The table lists about 69,000 clones, about 85% of them singletons, with approximately 2.6% in the top ten. Germline CDR1 reads MDHEN; CDR2 reads SYDVKM. The CDR3 totals 12 residues. Blood sampling was done at baseline, cycle 4 day 1, and cycle 7 day 1. This receptor was obtained from an adult with an advanced solid tumor such as melanoma, head and neck, liver or kidney cancer. Sequenced here: CD4+ or CD8+ T cells sorted from blood, sampled in a trial of the OX40 agonist ivuxolimab. The chain links TRBV28 to TRBJ2-7; D may be TRBD2 (6 bases). In DNA, the CDR3 is TGTGCGCGGGAAGGTAACTTATACGAGCAGTACTTC. Encoded protein: CAREGNLYEQYF.